Listed below are T cell receptor beta chains from one sample, sequenced in a study of T cells after yellow fever vaccination. TCRdb reprocessed the 5' RACE reads with MiXCR, giving one entry per CDR3 protein. The table includes hundreds of thousands of distinct CDR3 sequences, 15% to 20% detected once. This material consisted of PBMCs, taken before the yellow fever booster vaccination. These receptors were obtained from a man aged 18-30 years who received the YFV17D yellow fever vaccine. Both conserved end residues are part of each CDR3.

v_gene: TRBV7-8; CDR3aa: CASSLDWGGGREAFF
v_gene: TRBV5-1; CDR3aa: CASRRQGDTQYF
v_gene: TRBV6-1; CDR3aa: CASSDPGRGGSYNEQFF
v_gene: TRBV9; CDR3aa: CASSEGASGVNEQFF
v_gene: TRBV6-1; CDR3aa: CAIVGGLAKNIQYF
v_gene: TRBV24-1; CDR3aa: CATSGRSTEAFF
v_gene: TRBV5-5; CDR3aa: CASSPRVYNEQFF
v_gene: TRBV13; CDR3aa: CASSLGEGDEQFF
v_gene: TRBV11-2; CDR3aa: CASSRSGGVDNEQFF
v_gene: TRBV18; CDR3aa: CASSRENNEQFF
v_gene: TRBV7-2; CDR3aa: CASSARAWNTEAFF
v_gene: TRBV7-2; CDR3aa: CASSLGQRVETQYF
v_gene: TRBV6-2/TRBV6-3; CDR3aa: CASSYDFTTGELFF
v_gene: TRBV4-1; CDR3aa: CASSQRTRGKETQYF
v_gene: TRBV20-1; CDR3aa: CSARTPSGGRYNEQFF
v_gene: TRBV20-1; CDR3aa: CSARGPDRKTGRDEQFF
v_gene: TRBV7-8; CDR3aa: CASSPRLAAEAYEQYF
v_gene: TRBV6-5; CDR3aa: CASSYPGYYGYTF
v_gene: TRBV6-2/TRBV6-3; CDR3aa: CASSSFLDGYGYTF
v_gene: TRBV6-7; CDR3aa: CASSYSGASGGAHEQFF
v_gene: TRBV6-6; CDR3aa: CASNRGGETQYF
v_gene: TRBV18; CDR3aa: CASSPGLAVYGYTF
v_gene: TRBV27; CDR3aa: CASSSGLAGGHLYEQYF
v_gene: TRBV18; CDR3aa: CASSPPPGYQETQYF
v_gene: TRBV5-5; CDR3aa: CASSRGARDVAFF
v_gene: TRBV24-1; CDR3aa: CATSDAGSSGETQYF
v_gene: TRBV7-9; CDR3aa: CASTQVAARETQYF
v_gene: TRBV4-1; CDR3aa: CASSQQQGTVLHF
v_gene: TRBV7-2; CDR3aa: CASSLDYWRLSAGQYF
v_gene: TRBV6-5; CDR3aa: CASTPGRFGPQHF
v_gene: TRBV12-3/TRBV12-4; CDR3aa: CASSLESSGGAPYNEQFF
v_gene: TRBV5-6; CDR3aa: CASSLVPGQGPESSGANVLTF
v_gene: TRBV7-6; CDR3aa: CASSSPRETQYF
v_gene: TRBV24-1; CDR3aa: CATSPTGTGSTDTQYF
v_gene: TRBV20-1; CDR3aa: CSARDRAGARETQYF
v_gene: TRBV6-6; CDR3aa: CASRWGLGGGATDTQYF
v_gene: TRBV10-2; CDR3aa: CASSVDTAQQFF
v_gene: TRBV4-1; CDR3aa: CASSRYTDGNTEAFF
v_gene: TRBV5-1; CDR3aa: CASSLEASVSTDTQYF
v_gene: TRBV5-1; CDR3aa: CASSSGLDKTQYF
v_gene: TRBV14; CDR3aa: CASSQGLTNTEAFF
v_gene: TRBV5-1; CDR3aa: CASSLGTGPITYSTDTQYF
v_gene: TRBV2; CDR3aa: CASKAVQGTDTQYF
v_gene: TRBV4-3; CDR3aa: CASSQGGILAGGGTDTQYF
v_gene: TRBV9; CDR3aa: CASSPRLAGVTGELFF
v_gene: TRBV7-2; CDR3aa: CASSLVRLAGEETQYF
v_gene: TRBV7-3; CDR3aa: CASSESGGGETQYF
v_gene: TRBV5-6; CDR3aa: CASSSLLNTEAFF
v_gene: TRBV7-2; CDR3aa: CASSPRGFRNEQFF
v_gene: TRBV5-1; CDR3aa: CASSLTWGLSNTIYF
v_gene: TRBV5-5; CDR3aa: CASSLVAGPDTQYF
v_gene: TRBV19; CDR3aa: CASTMAGVRPQHF
v_gene: TRBV9; CDR3aa: CASSRRGERGVNEQFF
v_gene: TRBV20-1; CDR3aa: CSARSGTGNEQFF
v_gene: TRBV6-5; CDR3aa: CATKGSGGAYNEQFF
v_gene: TRBV5-1; CDR3aa: CASSFGGVVDTQYF
v_gene: TRBV7-8; CDR3aa: CASSLRRISNQPQHF
v_gene: TRBV7-9; CDR3aa: CASISDRDNAYEQYF
v_gene: TRBV5-1; CDR3aa: CASKDDEAGYTF
v_gene: TRBV12-3/TRBV12-4; CDR3aa: CASSLGTGGEKYF